This TCR beta chain is from a study of blood T cell repertoires in COVID-19. Generated by immunoSEQ multiplex PCR, the TCRdb table keeps only in-frame clones and is missing some. The profile shows fewer than 350,000 clones, roughly 85% of them singletons. Germline V gives CDR1 LNHDA, CDR2 SQIVND (reference sequence). Trimming took off 7 bases at V and 3 bases at J, with 15 bases between the two ends. The CDR3 is 14 amino acids. The chain carries TRBV19 and TRBJ1-1; the D gene is possibly TRBD1 (5 bases). The receptor was isolated from a woman aged 50 to 65 who had recovered from COVID-19. Sequenced input: PBMCs or T cells enriched from blood (not recorded which). CDR3 nucleotide sequence: TGTGCCAGTACCCCGACAGCGCGCTACACTGAAGCTTTCTTT. Its protein is CASTPTARYTEAFF.